This TCR beta chain comes out of a study of OX40 agonist ivuxolimab in advanced cancers. The protocol was immunoSEQ multiplex PCR, while the TCRdb copy is restricted to in-frame clones and leaves out a portion. Here the sample spans about 20,000 clones, approximately 87% being singletons. The germline V and J ends were trimmed by 1 base and 5 bases, with 14 bases remaining between them. In germline, CDR1 is SEHNR, CDR2 FQNEAQ (reference sequence). CDR3 size: 15 residues. The sample consisted of CD4+ or CD8+ T cells sorted from blood, taken in a trial of the OX40 agonist ivuxolimab. The chain combines TRBV7-9 with TRBJ2-5; D tentatively fits TRBD1 or TRBD2 (5 bases each). This TCR came from an adult with an advanced solid tumor such as melanoma, head and neck, liver or kidney cancer. CDR3 bases: TGTGCCAGCAGCTTAGGGACTGGACACCGCGAGACCCAGTACTTC. Amino acid sequence: CASSLGTGHRETQYF. Supplemented by reference TRBV7-9 and TRBJ2-5, the full variable domain reads DTGVSQNPRHKITKRGQNVTFRCDPISEHNRLYWYRQTLGQGPEFLTYFQNEAQLEKSRLLSDRFSAERPKGSFSTLEIQRTEQGDSAMYLCASSLGTGHRETQYFGPGTRLLVL.